The 18 T cell receptor beta chains below all came from one sample that was sequenced in a study of T-cell reconstitution after alpha-beta-depleted transplantation in children. Unique molecular identifiers were used to barcode this TCRbeta library. One entry per CDR3 protein, called by TCRdb with MiXCR from the PCR reads. The data show roughly 570,000 distinct CDR3 sequences, with more than 20% seen just once and approximately 33% held by the top ten. The source was PBMCs, collected before TCRalphabeta/CD19-depleted stem cell transplant. Source of these receptors: a boy under two years old with Wiskott-Aldrich syndrome, due to receive a stem cell transplant.

Notes on this clonotype: One end of the junction fails to match germline, which may point to a read error. The J gene is TRBJ2-6, the V gene TRBV6-1; a possible D gene is TRBD1 (5 bases). Germline-derived CDR1 and CDR2 are MNHNS and SASEGT. This CDR3 region has 14 residues. CDR3 bases: TGTGCCCTAGGCGAGTCCTCTGGGGCCAACGGCCTGACTTTC. It is translated as CALGESSGANGLTF.

The table lists this clonotype with many counts. The chain links TRBV29-1 to TRBJ1-4, with D unresolved. The V and J ends lost 5 bases and 8 bases respectively, with 12 bases between them. The CDR3 loop spans 12 amino acids. CDR1 and CDR2 (germline): SQVTM, ANQGSEA. The CDR3, as DNA: TGCAGCGTTCGAACCCTTGGGGAAAAACTGTTTTTT. It is translated as CSVRTLGEKLFF.

The chain recombines TRBV4-1 with TRBJ1-3; the D gene is possibly TRBD1 (5 bases). Trimming left V 2 bases short and J 4 bases short, with 9 bases between. CDR1 is MGHRA, CDR2 YSYEKL, per germline. This CDR3 has 14 amino acids. CDR3: CASSQRTMGNTIYF. DNA of the CDR3: TGCGCCAGCAGCCAACGGACAATGGGAAACACCATATATTTT.

This sequence joins TRBV10-3 and TRBJ1-1; D unresolved. The germline V gene encodes CDR1 ENHRY and CDR2 SYGVKD. V lost 11 bases and J 2 bases, leaving 12 bases between the germline ends. CDR3 length equals 12 residues. CDR3 sequence (DNA): TGTGCCGGGAGGACGGAAAACACTGAAGCTTTCTTT. It is translated as CAGRTENTEAFF.

The chain links TRBV20-1 to TRBJ1-5; tentatively, D is TRBD1 (6 bases). Germline-derived CDR1 and CDR2 are DFQATT and SNEGSKA (reference sequence). The germline V and J ends were trimmed by 6 bases and 3 bases, with 12 bases remaining between them. This CDR3 is built from 13 residues. The CDR3 protein is CSAPRGPNQPQHF. CDR3 DNA sequence: TGCAGTGCCCCCCGGGGGCCCAATCAGCCCCAGCATTTT.

This chain connects TRBV4-1 to TRBJ2-5; D perhaps matches TRBD2 (7 bases). Germline-derived CDR1 and CDR2 are MGHRA and YSYEKL. Trimming shortened V by 2 bases and J by 1 base, and 23 bases separated the two germline ends. This CDR3 comprises 19 residues. DNA of the CDR3: TGCGCCAGCAGCCAACTTCCGGGGGGCGGGAGAGGAGGCCAAGAGACCCAGTACTTC. Its protein is CASSQLPGGGRGGQETQYF.

The table lists this clonotype with a few counts. This rearrangement joins TRBV15 to TRBJ2-3; possibly TRBD1 or TRBD2 for D (5 bases each). This CDR3 comprises 15 residues. Germline lookup yields CDR1 LNHNV and CDR2 YYDKDF (reference sequence). Trimming cost V 1 base and J 3 bases, with 11 bases left between them. The CDR3, as DNA: TGTGCCACCAGCAGAGGGCAGGGAGATACAGATACGCAGTATTTT. The encoded protein is CATSRGQGDTDTQYF. Supplemented by reference TRBV15 and TRBJ2-3, the full variable domain reads DAMVIQNPRYQVTQFGKPVTLSCSQTLNHNVMYWYQQKSSQAPKLLFHYYDKDFNNEADTPDNFQSRRPNTSFCFLDIRSPGLGDTAMYLCATSRGQGDTDTQYFGPGTRLTVL.

The chain recombines TRBV20-1 with TRBJ2-2, with D maybe TRBD1 (5 bases). V was trimmed by 2 bases and J by 6 bases, leaving 7 bases between them. The germline V gene encodes CDR1 DFQATT and CDR2 SNEGSKA (reference sequence). There are 12 residues in the CDR3. This chain's CDR3 is CSARPGPGELFF. The CDR3, as DNA: TGCAGTGCTAGACCAGGGCCCGGGGAGCTGTTTTTT.

A few counts support this clonotype. V is TRBV5-1 and J is TRBJ2-1; a weak D match, TRBD2 (6 bases). CDR3 length: 16 amino acids. Trimming took 4 bases from V and 0 from J, leaving 14 bases between them. Germline assignment: CDR1 SGHRS and CDR2 YFSETQ. For the CDR3, the DNA is TGCGCCAGCAGCCTCGGTCGGGGGAGCTCCTACAATGAGCAGTTCTTC. Translation gives CASSLGRGSSYNEQFF. Filled out from reference TRBV5-1 and TRBJ2-1, the complete variable domain reads KAGVTQTPRYLIKTRGQQVTLSCSPISGHRSVSWYQQTPGQGLQFLFEYFSETQRNKGNFPGRFSGRQFSNSRSEMNVSTLELGDSALYLCASSLGRGSSYNEQFFGPGTRLTVL.

In DNA form, the CDR3 reads TGTGCCAGCAGTGAATGGGCCTATGGCTACACCTTC. It is translated as CASSEWAYGYTF. The chain combines TRBV25-1 with TRBJ1-2; D is unclear. CDR3 length equals 12 residues. The germline V and J ends were trimmed by 1 base and 4 bases, with 4 bases remaining between them. Germline assignment: CDR1 MGHDK and CDR2 SYGVNS.

This sequence joins TRBV5-6 and TRBJ1-6, with a tentative D call TRBD1 (5 bases). Germline CDR1 is SGHDT and CDR2 is YYEEEE. V was shortened by 3 bases and J by 5 bases, with 12 bases between the two germline ends. This CDR3 contains 15 residues. The DNA for the CDR3 is TGTGCCAGCAGCTGGGGCATTGCAAATAATTCACCCCTCCACTTT. Translated, it gives CASSWGIANNSPLHF.

CDR3 amino acids: CAIGGVVEGTQYF. The CDR3 DNA reads TGTGCCATCGGGGGGGTAGTCGAGGGGACCCAGTACTTC. This chain joins TRBV10-3 and TRBJ2-5, with 7 bases aligning to TRBD2. V lost 8 bases to trimming and J lost 7 bases; unmatched junction nucleotides: 10. Germline V gene sequence: CDR1 ENHRY, CDR2 SYGVKD. The CDR3 contains 13 residues.

This clonotype showed up just a few times. This chain's CDR3 is CASSFITGTGFYEQYF. Written as DNA, the CDR3 is TGTGCCAGCAGCTTCATTACCGGGACAGGGTTCTACGAGCAGTACTTC. V gene TRBV11-2 combines with J gene TRBJ2-7, with 9 positions matching TRBD1. The J segment lost 3 bases and the V segment lost 3 bases, leaving 9 bases of the junction unmatched. There are 16 residues in the CDR3. Germline V lookup: CDR1 SGHAT, CDR2 FQNNGV.

This chain links TRBV27 with TRBJ2-3; D ambiguous. Germline CDR1 and CDR2: MNHEY and SMNVEV (reference sequence). The CDR3 is 17 residues long. V lost 5 bases and J lost 2, with 20 bases in between. This CDR3 is CASSDSPGDCYTDTQYF. Written as DNA, the CDR3 is TGTGCCAGCAGTGACTCCCCAGGTGACTGCTACACAGATACGCAGTATTTT.

The chain uses TRBV5-1 and TRBJ1-2, with D possibly TRBD1 on 6 matching bases. V dropped 4 bases and J dropped 8 bases, with 15 bases sitting between them. This CDR3 contains 13 residues. Per germline, CDR1 SGHRS and CDR2 YFSETQ. The CDR3, as DNA: TGCGCCAGCAGCGAAACACCGGGACACGGCTACACCTTC. Its protein is CASSETPGHGYTF.

The chain joins TRBV11-2 to TRBJ2-5; D is undetermined. There are 13 residues in the CDR3. Germline V gives CDR1 SGHAT, CDR2 FQNNGV. The V gene lost 8 bases and the J gene lost 1 base, with 11 bases spanning the gap. This CDR3 reads CASGQRPQETQYF. In DNA form, the CDR3 reads TGTGCCAGCGGCCAACGACCCCAAGAGACCCAGTACTTC.

In its sample, this clonotype was seen a few times. The V and J genes are TRBV20-1 and TRBJ2-1, with 9 bases fitting TRBD2. The CDR3 has 15 amino acids. Per germline, CDR1 DFQATT and CDR2 SNEGSKA (reference sequence). The V gene end was trimmed by 1 base and the J gene end by 0 bases; junction bases not matched to a gene: 1. The DNA for the CDR3 is TGCAGTGCTAGAGGCGGGAGGGACTCCTACAATGAGCAGTTCTTC. Translated: CSARGGRDSYNEQFF.

The V and J genes are TRBV20-1 and TRBJ2-7; perhaps TRBD2 as D (6 bases). Trimming took 5 bases from V and 0 from J, leaving 20 bases between them. The CDR3 length is 16 residues. Germline CDR1 DFQATT, CDR2 SNEGSKA (reference sequence). The DNA for the CDR3 is TGCAGTGCTCATCCCGAAGGAGGGTCTAGCTCCTACGAGCAGTACTTC. Translation: CSAHPEGGSSSYEQYF.